The entry below describes one T cell receptor beta chain. This clonotype was detected a few times. Its antigen specificity is not known. Base quality data are lacking; no much larger clone is found one base away. From the cysteine through the valine, the CDR3 covers 15 amino acids. The kept DNA is CDR3 alone, 45 bases in frame from the first base. V is clipped by 3 bases and J by 2 bases, and the sequence between their germline boundaries is 14 bases long. The germline V gene (reference sequence) gives CDR1 as LGHDT and CDR2 as YNNKEL. The receptor library was made with PCR. The instrument given in TCRdb is Illumina HiSeq 2500. To normalize quantification of the TCRbeta repertoire, the TCR libraries were built with molecular barcoding that relied on unique molecular identifiers. In TCRdb, the public reads were trimmed at Q25 with fastp and aligned with MiXCR, with productive beta chains retained. Every entry covers one CDR3 protein and lists the most common genes and DNA from its rows. The sample table records hundreds of thousands of distinct CDR3 sequences; approximately 17% of these occur just once. The ten largest clones represent about 1.1% of the sample.

This sample was taken from a study of T-cell reconstitution after alpha-beta-depleted transplantation in children (dated by TCRdb to about 2016). In the study overall: Using TCR repertoire profiling, the study quantitatively followed how T-cell immune reconstitution unfolded in children after TCRalphabeta/CD19-depleted allogeneic hematopoietic cell transplantation.

The sample consisted of PBMCs from the stem cell graft donor, taken from the stem cell graft. The V gene is TRBV3-1 and the J gene is TRBJ2-7, with TRBD2 perhaps the D gene, on 6 matching bases. The source is a human donor who donated a stem cell graft to a child with acute myeloid leukemia. The CDR3 region reads CASSQTGRETYEQYV. The nucleotides read TGTGCCAGCAGCCAGACGGGACGGGAGACCTACGAGCAGTACGTC.